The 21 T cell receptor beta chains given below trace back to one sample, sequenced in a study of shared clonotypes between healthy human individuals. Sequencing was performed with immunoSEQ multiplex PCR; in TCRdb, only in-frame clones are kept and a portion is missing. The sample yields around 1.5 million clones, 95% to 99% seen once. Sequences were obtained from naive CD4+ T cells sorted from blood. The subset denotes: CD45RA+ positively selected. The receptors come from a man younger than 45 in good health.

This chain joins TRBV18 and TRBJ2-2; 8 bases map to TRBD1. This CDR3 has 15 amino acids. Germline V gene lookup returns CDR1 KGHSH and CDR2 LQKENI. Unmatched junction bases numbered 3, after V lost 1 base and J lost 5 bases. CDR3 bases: TGTGCCAGCTCACCACTGACAGGGGTTACCGGGGAGCTGTTTTTT. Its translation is CASSPLTGVTGELFF.

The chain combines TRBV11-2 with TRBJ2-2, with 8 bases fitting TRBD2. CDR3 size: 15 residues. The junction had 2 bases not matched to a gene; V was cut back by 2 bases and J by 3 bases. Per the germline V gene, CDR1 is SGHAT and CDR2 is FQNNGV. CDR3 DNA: TGTGCCAGCAGCTTAACGACTAGCGACACCGGGGAGCTGTTTTTT. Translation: CASSLTTSDTGELFF.

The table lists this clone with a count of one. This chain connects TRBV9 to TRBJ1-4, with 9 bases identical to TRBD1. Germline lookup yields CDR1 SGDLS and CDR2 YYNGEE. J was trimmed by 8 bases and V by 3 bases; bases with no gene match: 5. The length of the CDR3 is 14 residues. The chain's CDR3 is CASSGGQGKEKLFF. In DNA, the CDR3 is TGTGCCAGCAGCGGGGGACAGGGAAAAGAAAAACTGTTTTTT.

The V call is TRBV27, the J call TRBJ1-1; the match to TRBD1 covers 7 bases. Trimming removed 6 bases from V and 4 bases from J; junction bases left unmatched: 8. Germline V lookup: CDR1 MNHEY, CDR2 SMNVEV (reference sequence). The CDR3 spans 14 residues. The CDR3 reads CASRLDRVSTEAFF. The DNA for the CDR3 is TGTGCCAGCAGACTCGACAGGGTGAGCACTGAAGCTTTCTTT.

CDR3 sequence (DNA): TGTGCCAGCAGTCGGGACATCCAGAACACCGGGGAGCTGTTTTTT. The encoded protein is CASSRDIQNTGELFF. The chain couples TRBV5-4 to TRBJ2-2; tentatively, D is TRBD1 (6 bases). The length of the CDR3 is 15 residues. Germline V lookup: CDR1 SGHNT, CDR2 YYREEE (reference sequence). Trimming cost V 5 bases and J 1 base, with 12 bases left between them.

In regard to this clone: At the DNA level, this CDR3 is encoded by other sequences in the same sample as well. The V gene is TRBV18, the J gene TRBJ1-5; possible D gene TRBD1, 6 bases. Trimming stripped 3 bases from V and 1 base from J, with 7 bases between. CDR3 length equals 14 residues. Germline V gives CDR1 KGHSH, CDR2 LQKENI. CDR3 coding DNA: TGTGCCAGCTCACCGGGGGGCAGCAATCAGCCCCAGCATTTT. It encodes CASSPGGSNQPQHF.

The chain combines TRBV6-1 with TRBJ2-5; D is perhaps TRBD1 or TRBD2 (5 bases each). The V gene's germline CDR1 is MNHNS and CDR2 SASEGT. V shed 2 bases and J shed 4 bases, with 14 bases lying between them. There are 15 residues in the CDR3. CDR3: CASSEFTGLVETQYF. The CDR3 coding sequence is TGTGCCAGCAGTGAATTCACAGGACTGGTAGAGACCCAGTACTTC.

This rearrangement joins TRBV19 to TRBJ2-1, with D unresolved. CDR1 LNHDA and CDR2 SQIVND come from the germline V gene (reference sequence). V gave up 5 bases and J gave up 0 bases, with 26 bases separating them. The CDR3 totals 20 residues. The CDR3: CASSHPGLVVVNSSYNEQFF. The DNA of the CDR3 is TGTGCCAGTAGTCATCCTGGGTTGGTGGTGGTCAATAGCTCCTACAATGAGCAGTTCTTC. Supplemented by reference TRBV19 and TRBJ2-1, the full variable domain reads DGGITQSPKYLFRKEGQNVTLSCEQNLNHDAMYWYRQDPGQGLRLIYYSQIVNDFQKGDIAEGYSVSREKKESFPLTVTSAQKNPTAFYLCASSHPGLVVVNSSYNEQFFGPGTRLTVL.

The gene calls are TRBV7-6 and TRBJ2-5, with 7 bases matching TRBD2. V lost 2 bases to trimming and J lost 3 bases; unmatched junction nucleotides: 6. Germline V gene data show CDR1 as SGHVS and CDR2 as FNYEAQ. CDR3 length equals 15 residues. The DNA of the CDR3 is TGTGCCAGCAGCTTATTGGGAGGGAGCAAAGAGACCCAGTACTTC. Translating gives CASSLLGGSKETQYF.

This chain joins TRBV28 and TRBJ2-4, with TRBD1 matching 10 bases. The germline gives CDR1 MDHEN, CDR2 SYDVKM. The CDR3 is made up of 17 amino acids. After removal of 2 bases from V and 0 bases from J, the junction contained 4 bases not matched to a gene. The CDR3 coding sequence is TGTGCCAGCAGTTTAGGGACAGGGGATCTAGCCAAAAACATTCAGTACTTC. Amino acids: CASSLGTGDLAKNIQYF.

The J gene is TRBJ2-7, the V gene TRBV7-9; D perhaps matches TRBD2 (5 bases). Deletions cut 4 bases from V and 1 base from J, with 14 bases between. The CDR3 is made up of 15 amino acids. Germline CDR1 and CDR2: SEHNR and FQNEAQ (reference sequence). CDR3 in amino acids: CASSSAGMWSYEQYF. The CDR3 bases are TGTGCCAGCAGCTCCGCCGGGATGTGGTCCTACGAGCAGTACTTC. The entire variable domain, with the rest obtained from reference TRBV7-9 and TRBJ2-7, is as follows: DTGVSQNPRHKITKRGQNVTFRCDPISEHNRLYWYRQTLGQGPEFLTYFQNEAQLEKSRLLSDRFSAERPKGSFSTLEIQRTEQGDSAMYLCASSSAGMWSYEQYFGPGTRLTVT.

The CDR3 DNA sequence: TGTGCCAGCAGTGGGGGACTAGCGGGAGCGGCGGGGGAGCTGTTTTTT. Protein product: CASSGGLAGAAGELFF. V usage is TRBV27 and J usage is TRBJ2-2; 14 bases line up with TRBD2. The junction had 7 bases not matched to a gene; V was cut back by 5 bases and J by 8 bases. The length of the CDR3 is 16 residues. The germline V gene encodes CDR1 MNHEY and CDR2 SMNVEV (reference sequence).

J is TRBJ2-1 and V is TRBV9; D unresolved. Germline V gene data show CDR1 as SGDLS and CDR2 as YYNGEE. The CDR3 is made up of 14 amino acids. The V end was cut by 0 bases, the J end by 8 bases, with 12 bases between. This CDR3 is CASSVVPQKHEQFF. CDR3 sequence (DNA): TGTGCCAGCAGCGTAGTCCCTCAAAAACATGAGCAGTTCTTC.

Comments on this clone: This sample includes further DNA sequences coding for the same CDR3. DNA for the CDR3: TGTGCCAGCAGCTTAGACACCGGGGAGCTGTTTTTT. This encodes CASSLDTGELFF. The rearrangement uses TRBV7-2 and TRBJ2-2; no firm D call. Trimming took off 1 base at V and 3 bases at J, with 0 bases between the two ends. Germline CDR1 and CDR2: SGHTA and FQGNSA. CDR3 length: 12 residues.

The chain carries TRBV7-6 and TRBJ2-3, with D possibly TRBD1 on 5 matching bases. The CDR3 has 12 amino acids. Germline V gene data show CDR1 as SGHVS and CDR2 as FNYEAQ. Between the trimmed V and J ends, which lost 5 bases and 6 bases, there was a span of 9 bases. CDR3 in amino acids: CASSHPGDTQYF. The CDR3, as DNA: TGTGCCAGCAGCCATCCAGGGGATACGCAGTATTTT.

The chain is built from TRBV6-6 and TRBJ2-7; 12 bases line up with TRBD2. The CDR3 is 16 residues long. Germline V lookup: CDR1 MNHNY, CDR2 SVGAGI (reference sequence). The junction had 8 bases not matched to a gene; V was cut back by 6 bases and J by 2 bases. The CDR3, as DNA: TGTGCCAGCAGCCCCGCTGGACTAGCGGGAACCTACGAGCAGTACTTC. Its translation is CASSPAGLAGTYEQYF.

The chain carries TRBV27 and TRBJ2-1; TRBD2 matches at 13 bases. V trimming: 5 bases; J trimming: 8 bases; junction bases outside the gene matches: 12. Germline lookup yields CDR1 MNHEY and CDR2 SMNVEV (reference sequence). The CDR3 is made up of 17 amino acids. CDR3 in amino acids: CASSPYRGLAGYHEQFF. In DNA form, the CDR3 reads TGTGCCAGCAGTCCCTACCGGGGACTAGCGGGGTACCATGAGCAGTTCTTC.

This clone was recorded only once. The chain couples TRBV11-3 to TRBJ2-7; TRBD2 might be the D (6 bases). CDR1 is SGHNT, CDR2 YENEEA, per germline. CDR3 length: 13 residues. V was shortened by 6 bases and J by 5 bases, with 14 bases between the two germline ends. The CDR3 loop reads CASSPAGGDEQYF. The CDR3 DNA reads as TGTGCCAGCAGTCCCGCCGGAGGGGACGAGCAGTACTTC.

This CDR3 is CASSLGGRSAPLEETQYF. The DNA of the CDR3 is TGTGCCAGCAGCTTAGGAGGGCGATCAGCACCGCTCGAAGAGACCCAGTACTTC. The chain employs TRBV7-8 and TRBJ2-5, with TRBD2 as a possible D gene (5 bases). With 1 base removed from V and 3 bases from J, the gap between germline ends came to 21 bases. From germline, CDR1 is SGHVS and CDR2 FQNEAQ. There are 18 residues in the CDR3. The full variable domain, its missing parts supplied by reference TRBV7-8 and TRBJ2-5, is GAGVSQSPRYKVAKRGQDVALRCDPISGHVSLFWYQQALGQGPEFLTYFQNEAQLDKSGLPSDRFFAERPEGSVSTLKIQRTQQEDSAVYLCASSLGGRSAPLEETQYFGPGTRLLVL.

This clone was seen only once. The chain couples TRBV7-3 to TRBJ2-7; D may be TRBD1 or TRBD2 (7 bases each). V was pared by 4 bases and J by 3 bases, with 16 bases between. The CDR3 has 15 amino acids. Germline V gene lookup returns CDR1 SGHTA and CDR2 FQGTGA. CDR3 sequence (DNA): TGTGCCAGCAGCTACAGGGGAGCGGGATACTACGAGCAGTACTTC. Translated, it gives CASSYRGAGYYEQYF.

The chain's CDR3 is CASSLTPFAGEIGGELFF. CDR3 nucleotides: TGTGCCAGCAGCTTAACCCCCTTCGCGGGAGAAATTGGCGGGGAGCTGTTTTTT. The rearrangement uses TRBV5-4 and TRBJ2-2; 7 nucleotides agree with TRBD2. The germline V gene encodes CDR1 SGHNT and CDR2 YYREEE (reference sequence). The CDR3 covers 18 residues. Trimming removed 2 bases from V and 7 bases from J; junction bases left unmatched: 17.